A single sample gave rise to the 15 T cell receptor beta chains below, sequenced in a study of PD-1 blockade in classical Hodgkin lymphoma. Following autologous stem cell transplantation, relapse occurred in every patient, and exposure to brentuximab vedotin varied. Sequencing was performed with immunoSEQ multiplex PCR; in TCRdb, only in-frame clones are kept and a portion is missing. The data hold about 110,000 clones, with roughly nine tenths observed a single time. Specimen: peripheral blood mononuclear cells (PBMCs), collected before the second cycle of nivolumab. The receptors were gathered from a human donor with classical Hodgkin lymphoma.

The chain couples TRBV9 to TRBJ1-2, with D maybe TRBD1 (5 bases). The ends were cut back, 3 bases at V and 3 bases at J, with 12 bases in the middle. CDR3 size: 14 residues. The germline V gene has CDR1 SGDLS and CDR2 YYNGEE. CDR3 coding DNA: TGTGCCAGCAGCGCCCACACGGGGGACTATGGCTACACCTTC. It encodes CASSAHTGDYGYTF.

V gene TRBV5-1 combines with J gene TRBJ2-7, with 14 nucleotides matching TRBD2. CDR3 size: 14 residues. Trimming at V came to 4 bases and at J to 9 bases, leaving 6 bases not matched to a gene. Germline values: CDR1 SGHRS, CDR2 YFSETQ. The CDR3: CASSPGTSGSTQYF. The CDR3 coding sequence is TGCGCCAGCAGCCCCGGGACTAGCGGGAGTACGCAGTACTTC.

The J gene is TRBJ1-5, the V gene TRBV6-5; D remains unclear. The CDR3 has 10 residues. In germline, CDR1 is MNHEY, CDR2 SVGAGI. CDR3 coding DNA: TGTGCTAAGAGTAATCAGCCCCAGCATTTT. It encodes CAKSNQPQHF.

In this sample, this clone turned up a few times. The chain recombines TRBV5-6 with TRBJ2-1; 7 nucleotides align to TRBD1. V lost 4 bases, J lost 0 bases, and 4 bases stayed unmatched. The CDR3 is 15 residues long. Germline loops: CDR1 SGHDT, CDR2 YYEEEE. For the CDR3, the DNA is TGTGCCAGCAGCAAACGGGACAGCTCCTACAATGAGCAGTTCTTC. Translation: CASSKRDSSYNEQFF.

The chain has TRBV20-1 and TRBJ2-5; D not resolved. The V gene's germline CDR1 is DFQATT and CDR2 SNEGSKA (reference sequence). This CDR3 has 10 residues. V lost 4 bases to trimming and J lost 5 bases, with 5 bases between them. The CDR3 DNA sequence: TGCAGTGCTACGTGGGAGACCCAGTACTTC. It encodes CSATWETQYF.

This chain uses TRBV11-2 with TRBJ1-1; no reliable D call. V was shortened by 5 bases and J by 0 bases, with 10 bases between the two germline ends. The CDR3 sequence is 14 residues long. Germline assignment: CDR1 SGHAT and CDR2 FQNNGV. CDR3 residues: CASSVGVLNTEAFF. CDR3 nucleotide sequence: TGTGCCAGCAGCGTCGGGGTCCTGAACACTGAAGCTTTCTTT.

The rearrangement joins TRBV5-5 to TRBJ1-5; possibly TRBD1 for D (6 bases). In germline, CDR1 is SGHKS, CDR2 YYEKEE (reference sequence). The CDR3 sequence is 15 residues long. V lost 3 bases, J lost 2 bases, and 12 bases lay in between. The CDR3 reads CASSYAGHGNQPQHF. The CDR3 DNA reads TGTGCCAGCAGCTACGCGGGACATGGCAATCAGCCCCAGCATTTT.

The DNA for the CDR3 is TGCAGCGTTGAAGATCCTATTTCCGGGGAGGGCCCGGGGCAGTACTTC. Translation: CSVEDPISGEGPGQYF. This rearrangement joins TRBV29-1 to TRBJ2-7; 7 positions match TRBD2. The germline V gene has CDR1 SQVTM and CDR2 ANQGSEA. CDR3 size: 16 residues. Trimming took 0 bases from V and 9 from J; bases not matched to a gene: 17.

CDR3 loop: CASSQDSTLAREGQWVQYF. In nucleotides, the CDR3 is TGTGCCAGCAGCCAAGATTCGACCCTCGCGCGGGAGGGCCAGTGGGTGCAGTATTTT. The V and J genes are TRBV4-2 and TRBJ2-3; 9 bases map to TRBD2. Trimming cost V 0 bases and J 11 bases; bases outside gene matches: 21. The CDR3 spans 19 residues. Germline V gene sequence: CDR1 LGHNA, CDR2 YNFKEQ.

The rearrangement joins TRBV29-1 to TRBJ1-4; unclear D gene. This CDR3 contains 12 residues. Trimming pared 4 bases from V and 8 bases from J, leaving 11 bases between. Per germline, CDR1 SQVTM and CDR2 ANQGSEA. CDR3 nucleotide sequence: TGCAGCGTTGGGTCGGGGAACGAAAAACTGTTTTTT. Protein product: CSVGSGNEKLFF.

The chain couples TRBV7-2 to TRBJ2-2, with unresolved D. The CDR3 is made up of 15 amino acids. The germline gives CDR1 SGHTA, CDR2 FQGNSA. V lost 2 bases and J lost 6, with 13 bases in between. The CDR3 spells CASSLMSMGSGELFF. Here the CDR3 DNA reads TGTGCCAGCAGCTTAATGTCAATGGGGTCCGGGGAGCTGTTTTTT.

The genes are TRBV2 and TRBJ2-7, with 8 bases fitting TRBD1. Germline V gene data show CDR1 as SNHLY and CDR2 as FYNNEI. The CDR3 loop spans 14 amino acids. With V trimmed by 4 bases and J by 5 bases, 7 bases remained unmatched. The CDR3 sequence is CASSGRQGTNEQYF. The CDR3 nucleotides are TGTGCCAGCAGTGGGAGACAGGGGACCAACGAGCAGTACTTC.

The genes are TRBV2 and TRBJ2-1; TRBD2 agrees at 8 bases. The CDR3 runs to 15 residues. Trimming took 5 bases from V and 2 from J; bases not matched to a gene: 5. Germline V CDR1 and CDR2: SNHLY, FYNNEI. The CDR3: CASSITSGTYNEQFF. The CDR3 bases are TGTGCCAGCAGTATAACTAGCGGCACCTACAATGAGCAGTTCTTC. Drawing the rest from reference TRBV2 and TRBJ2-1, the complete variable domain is EPEVTQTPSHQVTQMGQEVILRCVPISNHLYFYWYRQILGQKVEFLVSFYNNEISEKSEIFDDQFSVERPDGSNFTLKIRSTKLEDSAMYFCASSITSGTYNEQFFGPGTRLTVL.

CDR3 sequence: CASSVGPAGGLDEQFF. As DNA, the CDR3 is TGTGCCAGCAGCGTAGGCCCAGCGGGAGGGCTAGATGAGCAGTTCTTC. The chain recombines TRBV9 with TRBJ2-1; 10 bases agree with TRBD2. The CDR3 extends over 16 amino acids. Germline V lookup: CDR1 SGDLS, CDR2 YYNGEE. After removal of 0 bases from V and 8 bases from J, the junction contained 8 bases not matched to a gene. The full variable domain, its missing parts supplied by reference TRBV9 and TRBJ2-1, is DSGVTQTPKHLITATGQRVTLRCSPRSGDLSVYWYQQSLDQGLQFLIQYYNGEERAKGNILERFSAQQFPDLHSELNLSSLELGDSALYFCASSVGPAGGLDEQFFGPGTRLTVL.

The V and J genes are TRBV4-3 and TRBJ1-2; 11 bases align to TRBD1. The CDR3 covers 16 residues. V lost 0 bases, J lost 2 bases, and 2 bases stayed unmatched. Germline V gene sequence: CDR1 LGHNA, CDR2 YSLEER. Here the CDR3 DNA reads TGCGCCAGCAGCCAAGAAGGGGACAGGGGGAACTATGGCTACACCTTC. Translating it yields CASSQEGDRGNYGYTF.